This T cell receptor (beta chain) was identified during a study of blood T cells in healthy people across ages. There were healthy Caucasian individuals from Russia, aged about 6 to 100, serving as donors. Findings and limits, study-wide: Getting older went along with TCR beta diversity per million T cells dropping roughly linearly. Researchers deemed the diversity estimates from one million T cells underestimates.

Concerning this clonotype itself: The antigen is unknown.

Primers used in a second PCR of roughly 6 to 12 cycles were a sample-barcoded 5' primer and a J-beta primer mix. Every sample returned 2.5 million or more CDR3-containing paired-end reads. TCRdb redid the calling of the 5' RACE reads with MiXCR, one entry per CDR3 protein. The sample holds some 800,000 distinct CDR3 sequences, roughly 44% seen once. This receptor was taken from a man in his fifties or sixties in good health. The sample was blood.

The CDR3 here is CASRQDGLQNTEAFF. For the CDR3, the DNA is TGTGCCAGCAGACAGGACGGACTCCAGAACACTGAAGCTTTCTTT. The chain joins TRBV7-2 to TRBJ1-1; a weak D match, TRBD1 (5 bases). The CDR3 totals 15 residues. CDR1 SGHTA and CDR2 FQGNSA come from the germline V gene. Deletions cut 6 bases from V and 1 base from J, with 15 bases between.